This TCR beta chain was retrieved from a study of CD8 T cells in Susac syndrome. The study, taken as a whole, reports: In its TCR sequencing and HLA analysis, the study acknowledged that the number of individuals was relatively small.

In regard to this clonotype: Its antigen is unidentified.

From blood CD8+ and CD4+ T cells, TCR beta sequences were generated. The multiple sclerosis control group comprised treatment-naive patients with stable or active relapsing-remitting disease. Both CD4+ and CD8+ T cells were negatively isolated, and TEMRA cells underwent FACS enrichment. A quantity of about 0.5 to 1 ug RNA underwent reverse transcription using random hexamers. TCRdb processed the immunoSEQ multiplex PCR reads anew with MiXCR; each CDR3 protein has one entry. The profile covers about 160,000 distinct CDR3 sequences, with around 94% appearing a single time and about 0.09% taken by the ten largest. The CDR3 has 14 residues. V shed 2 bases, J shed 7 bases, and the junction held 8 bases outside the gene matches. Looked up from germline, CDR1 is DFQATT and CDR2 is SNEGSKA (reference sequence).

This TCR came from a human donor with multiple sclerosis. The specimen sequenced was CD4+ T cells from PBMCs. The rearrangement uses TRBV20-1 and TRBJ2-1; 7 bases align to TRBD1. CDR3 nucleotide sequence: TGCAGTGCTAGAAGCGGACAGGTTCTTAATGAGCAGTTCTTC. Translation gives CSARSGQVLNEQFF.